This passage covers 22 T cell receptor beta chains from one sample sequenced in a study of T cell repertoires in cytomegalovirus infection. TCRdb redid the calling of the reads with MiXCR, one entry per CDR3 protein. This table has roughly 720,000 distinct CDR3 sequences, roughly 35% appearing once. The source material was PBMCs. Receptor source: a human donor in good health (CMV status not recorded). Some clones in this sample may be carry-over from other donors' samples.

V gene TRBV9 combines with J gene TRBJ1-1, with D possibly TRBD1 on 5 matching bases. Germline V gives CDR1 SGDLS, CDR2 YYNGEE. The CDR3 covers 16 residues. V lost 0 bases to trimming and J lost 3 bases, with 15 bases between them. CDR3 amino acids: CASSVGGGGGYTEAFF. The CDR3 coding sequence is TGTGCCAGCAGCGTAGGGGGTGGGGGTGGATACACTGAAGCTTTCTTT.

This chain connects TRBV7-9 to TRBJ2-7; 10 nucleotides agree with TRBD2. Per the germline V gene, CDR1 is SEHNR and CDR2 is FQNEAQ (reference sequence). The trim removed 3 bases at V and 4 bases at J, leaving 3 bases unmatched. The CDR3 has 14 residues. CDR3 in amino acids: CASSLSGREYEQYF. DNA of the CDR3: TGTGCCAGCAGCTTGAGCGGGAGGGAATACGAGCAGTACTTC.

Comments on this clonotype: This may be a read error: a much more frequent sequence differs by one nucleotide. CDR3: CASSAEIMETQDF. The CDR3 region has the DNA TGTGCCAGCAGTGCGGAAATAATGGAGACCCAGGACTTC. The genes are TRBV28 and TRBJ2-5, with unresolved D. This CDR3 contains 13 residues. CDR1 MDHEN and CDR2 SYDVKM come from the germline V gene.

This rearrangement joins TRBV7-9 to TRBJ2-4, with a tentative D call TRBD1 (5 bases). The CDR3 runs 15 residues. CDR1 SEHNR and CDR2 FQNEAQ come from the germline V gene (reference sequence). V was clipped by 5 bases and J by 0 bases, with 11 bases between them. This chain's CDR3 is CASSPDTLAKNIQYF. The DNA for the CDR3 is TGTGCCAGCAGCCCGGACACTCTAGCCAAAAACATTCAGTACTTC. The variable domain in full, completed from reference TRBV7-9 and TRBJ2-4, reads DTGVSQNPRHKITKRGQNVTFRCDPISEHNRLYWYRQTLGQGPEFLTYFQNEAQLEKSRLLSDRFSAERPKGSFSTLEIQRTEQGDSAMYLCASSPDTLAKNIQYFGAGTRLSVL.

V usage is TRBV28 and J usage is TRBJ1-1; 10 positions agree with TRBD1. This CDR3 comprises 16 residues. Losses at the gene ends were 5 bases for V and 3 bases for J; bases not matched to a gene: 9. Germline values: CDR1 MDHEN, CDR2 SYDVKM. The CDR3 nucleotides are TGTGCCAGCAGTAAAGGACAGGGGGGCTTGTACACTGAAGCTTTCTTT. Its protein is CASSKGQGGLYTEAFF. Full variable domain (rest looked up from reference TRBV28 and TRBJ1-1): DVKVTQSSRYLVKRTGEKVFLECVQDMDHENMFWYRQDPGLGLRLIYFSYDVKMKEKGDIPEGYSVSREKKERFSLILESASTNQTSMYLCASSKGQGGLYTEAFFGQGTRLTVV.

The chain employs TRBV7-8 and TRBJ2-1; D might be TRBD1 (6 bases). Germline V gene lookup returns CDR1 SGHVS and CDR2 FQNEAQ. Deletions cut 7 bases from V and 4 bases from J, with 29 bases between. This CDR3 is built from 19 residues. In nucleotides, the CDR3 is TGTGCCAGCACCCGCCAGGGGTCGCCACTCGATTCGATTTACAATGAGCAGTTCTTC. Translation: CASTRQGSPLDSIYNEQFF.

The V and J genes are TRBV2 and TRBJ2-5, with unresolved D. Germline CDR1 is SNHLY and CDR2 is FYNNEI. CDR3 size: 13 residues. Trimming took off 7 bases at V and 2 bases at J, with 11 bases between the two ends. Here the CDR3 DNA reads TGTGCCAGCATGCGCCTGGGGCAAGAGACCCAGTACTTC. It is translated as CASMRLGQETQYF. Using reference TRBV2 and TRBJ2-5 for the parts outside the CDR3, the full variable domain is EPEVTQTPSHQVTQMGQEVILRCVPISNHLYFYWYRQILGQKVEFLVSFYNNEISEKSEIFDDQFSVERPDGSNFTLKIRSTKLEDSAMYFCASMRLGQETQYFGPGTRLLVL.

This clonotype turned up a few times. Here the CDR3 reads CASSRRPSTDTQYF. The CDR3 DNA reads TGTGCCAGCAGCCGCCGGCCGAGCACAGATACGCAGTATTTT. V gene TRBV11-3 combines with J gene TRBJ2-3; D ambiguous. The germline V gene has CDR1 SGHNT and CDR2 YENEEA. The CDR3 totals 14 residues. V dropped 5 bases and J dropped 0 bases, with 9 bases sitting between them.

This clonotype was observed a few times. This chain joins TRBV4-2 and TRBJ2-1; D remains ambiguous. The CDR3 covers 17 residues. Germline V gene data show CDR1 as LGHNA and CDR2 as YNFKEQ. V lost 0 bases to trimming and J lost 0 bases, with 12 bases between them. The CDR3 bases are TGTGCCAGCAGCCAAGATGGTAGGCTTAGCTCCTACAATGAGCAGTTCTTC. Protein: CASSQDGRLSSYNEQFF.

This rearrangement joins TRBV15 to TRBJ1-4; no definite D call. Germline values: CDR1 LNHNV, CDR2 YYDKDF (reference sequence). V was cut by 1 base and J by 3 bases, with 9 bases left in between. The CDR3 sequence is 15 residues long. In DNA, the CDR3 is TGTGCCACCAGCAGAGGGTGGGAACCTAATGAAAAACTGTTTTTT. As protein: CATSRGWEPNEKLFF.

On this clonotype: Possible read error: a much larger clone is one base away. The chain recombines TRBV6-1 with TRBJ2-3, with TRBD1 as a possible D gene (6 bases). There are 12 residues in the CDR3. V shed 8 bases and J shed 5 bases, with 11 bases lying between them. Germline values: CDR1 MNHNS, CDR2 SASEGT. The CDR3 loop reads CASVVRGDTQYF. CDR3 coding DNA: TGTGCCAGCGTGGTCAGGGGAGATACGCAGTATTTT.

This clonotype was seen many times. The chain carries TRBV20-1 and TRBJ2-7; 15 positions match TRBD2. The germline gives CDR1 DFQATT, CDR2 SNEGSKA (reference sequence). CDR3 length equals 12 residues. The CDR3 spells CSWGLAGGEQYF. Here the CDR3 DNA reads TGCAGCTGGGGACTAGCGGGAGGTGAGCAGTACTTC.

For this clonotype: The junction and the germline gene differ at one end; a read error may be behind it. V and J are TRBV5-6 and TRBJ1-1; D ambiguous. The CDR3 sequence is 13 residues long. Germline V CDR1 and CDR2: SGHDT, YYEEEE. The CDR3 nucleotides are TGTGCCAGCAGCTTGTTAGGATACACTGAAGCTTTATTT. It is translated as CASSLLGYTEALF. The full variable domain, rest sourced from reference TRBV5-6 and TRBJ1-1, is DAGVTQSPTHLIKTRGQQVTLRCSPKSGHDTVSWYQQALGQGPQFIFQYYEEEERQRGNFPDRFSGHQFPNYSSELNVNALLLGDSALYLCASSLLGYTEALFGQGTRLTVV.

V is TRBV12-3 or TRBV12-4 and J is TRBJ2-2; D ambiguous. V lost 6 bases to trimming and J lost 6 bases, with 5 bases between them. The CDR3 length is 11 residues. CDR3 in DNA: TGTGCCAGCAGCCAAGCCGGGGAGCTGTTTTTT. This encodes CASSQAGELFF.

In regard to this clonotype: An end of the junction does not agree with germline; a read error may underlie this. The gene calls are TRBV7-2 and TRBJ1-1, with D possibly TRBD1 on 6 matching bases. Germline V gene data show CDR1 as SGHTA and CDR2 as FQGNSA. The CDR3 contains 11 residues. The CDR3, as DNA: TGTGACAGCAGCCCAAGGGGGGGAGCGTTCTTT. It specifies CDSSPRGGAFF.

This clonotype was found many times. CDR3 amino acids: CASRKRGEYNEQFF. In DNA form, the CDR3 reads TGTGCCAGCAGAAAACGGGGGGAATACAATGAGCAGTTCTTC. The V call is TRBV7-2, the J call TRBJ2-1; 7 bases are shared with TRBD2. With 6 bases clipped from V and 4 bases from J, the junction kept 6 bases outside the gene matches. The CDR3 totals 14 residues. Germline V gene data show CDR1 as SGHTA and CDR2 as FQGNSA.

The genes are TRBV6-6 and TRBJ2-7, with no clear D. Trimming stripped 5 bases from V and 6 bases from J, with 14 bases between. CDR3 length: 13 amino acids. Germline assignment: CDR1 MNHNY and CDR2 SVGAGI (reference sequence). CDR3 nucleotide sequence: TGTGCCAGCAGTCCGGTTTATGCTCGCGAGCAGTACTTC. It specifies CASSPVYAREQYF.

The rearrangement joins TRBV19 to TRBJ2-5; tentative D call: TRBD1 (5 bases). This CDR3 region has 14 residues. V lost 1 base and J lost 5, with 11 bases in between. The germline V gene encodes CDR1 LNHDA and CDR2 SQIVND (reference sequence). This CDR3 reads CASSIVVRGETQYF. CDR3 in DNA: TGTGCCAGTAGTATAGTAGTTAGGGGTGAGACCCAGTACTTC.

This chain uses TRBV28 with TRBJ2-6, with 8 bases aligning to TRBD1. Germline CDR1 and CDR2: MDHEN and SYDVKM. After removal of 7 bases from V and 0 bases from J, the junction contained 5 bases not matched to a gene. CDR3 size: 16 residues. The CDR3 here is CASTAGGISGANVLTF. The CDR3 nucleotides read TGTGCCAGCACAGCAGGGGGCATCTCTGGGGCCAACGTCCTGACTTTC.

The CDR3 loop is CASSLQRTSTDTQYF. In nucleotides, the CDR3 is TGCGCCAGCAGCTTACAACGGACTAGCACAGATACGCAGTATTTT. The chain is built from TRBV5-1 and TRBJ2-3; weak D call: TRBD2 (5 bases). The CDR3 covers 15 residues. Germline V gives CDR1 SGHRS, CDR2 YFSETQ. Trimming removed 2 bases at V and 0 bases at J, with 10 bases between. Drawing the rest from reference TRBV5-1 and TRBJ2-3, the complete variable domain is KAGVTQTPRYLIKTRGQQVTLSCSPISGHRSVSWYQQTPGQGLQFLFEYFSETQRNKGNFPGRFSGRQFSNSRSEMNVSTLELGDSALYLCASSLQRTSTDTQYFGPGTRLTVL.

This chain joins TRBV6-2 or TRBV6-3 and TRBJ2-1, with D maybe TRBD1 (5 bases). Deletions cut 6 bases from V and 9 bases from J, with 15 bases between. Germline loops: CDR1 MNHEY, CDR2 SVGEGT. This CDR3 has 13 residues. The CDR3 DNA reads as TGTGCCAGCAGGGGGCCCGGGCCCACTGAGCAGTTCTTC. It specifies CASRGPGPTEQFF.

CDR3 in amino acids: CASTNGAGEQYF. CDR3 nucleotide sequence: TGTGCCAGCACTAACGGAGCGGGCGAGCAGTACTTC. The chain uses TRBV6-5 and TRBJ2-7, with a tentative D call TRBD2 (6 bases). The germline V gene has CDR1 MNHEY and CDR2 SVGAGI. The CDR3 is 12 amino acids. V was pared by 7 bases and J by 6 bases, with 13 bases between.